This T cell receptor (beta chain) emerged from a study of cytomegalovirus exposure and HLA in healthy donors. Worth noting for this clone: Its target is not known. At one of its ends the junction is not consistent with the germline gene, which may arise from a read error.

Points from the study as a whole: The study dropped some indistinguishable V segments, TRBV6-2 and TRBV6-3 among them.

Germline loops: CDR1 MNHNS, CDR2 SASEGT. The CDR3 has 14 amino acids. 13 Jbeta primers and 60 Vbeta primers were used for the PCR. Profiling relied on immunoSEQ multiplex PCR, and the TCRdb table lists in-frame clones only, not all of them. Here the sample table reports around 140,000 clones. The rearrangement joins TRBV6-1 to TRBJ1-2, with D tentatively TRBD1 (5 bases). The sequenced sample was PBMCs. The TCR comes from a middle-aged woman in good health and CMV-seropositive. The CDR3 DNA follows: TGTGCCAGCAGCGGGGGAGGGAGGCGCTATGGGTACACCTTC. Encoded protein: CASSGGGRRYGYTF.